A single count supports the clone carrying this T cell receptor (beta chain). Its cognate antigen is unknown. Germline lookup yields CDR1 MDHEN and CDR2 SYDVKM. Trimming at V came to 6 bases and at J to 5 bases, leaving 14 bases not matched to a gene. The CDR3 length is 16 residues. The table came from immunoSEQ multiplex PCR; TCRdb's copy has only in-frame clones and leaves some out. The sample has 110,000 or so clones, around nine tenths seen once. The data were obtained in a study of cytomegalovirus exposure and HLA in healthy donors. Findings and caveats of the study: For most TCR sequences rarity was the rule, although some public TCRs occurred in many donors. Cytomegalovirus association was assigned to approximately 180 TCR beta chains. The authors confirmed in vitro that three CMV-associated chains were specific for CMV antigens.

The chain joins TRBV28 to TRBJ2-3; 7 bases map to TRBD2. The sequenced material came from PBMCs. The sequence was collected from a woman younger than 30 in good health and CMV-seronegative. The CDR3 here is CASSLGGGGVQDTQYF. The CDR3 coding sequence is TGTGCCAGCAGCCTTGGCGGCGGGGGAGTGCAAGATACGCAGTATTTT.